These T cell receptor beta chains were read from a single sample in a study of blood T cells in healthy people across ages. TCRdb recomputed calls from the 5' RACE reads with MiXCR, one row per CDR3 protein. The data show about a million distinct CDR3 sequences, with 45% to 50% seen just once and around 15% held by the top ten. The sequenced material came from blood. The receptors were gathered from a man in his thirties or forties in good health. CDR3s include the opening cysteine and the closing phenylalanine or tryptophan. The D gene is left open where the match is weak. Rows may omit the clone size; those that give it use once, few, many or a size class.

CASSPGLGRDEQFF,TGTGCCAGCAGCCCCGGACTAGGACGGGATGAGCAGTTCTTC,TRBJ2-1,.,TRBV9,TRBD2
CASSYRVLAKNIQYF,TGTGCCAGCAGTTATAGGGTTCTAGCCAAAAACATTCAGTACTTC,TRBJ2-4,.,TRBV6-2/TRBV6-3,.
CASGSGVNTEAFF,TGTGCTAGTGGTTCGGGTGTAAACACTGAAGCTTTCTTT,TRBJ1-1,.,TRBV12-5,.
CASSPIGTDTQYF,TGTGCCAGCAGTCCTATCGGCACAGATACGCAGTATTTT,TRBJ2-3,.,TRBV27,.
CASSDGLVNEQFF,TGTGCCAGCAGCGACGGGCTAGTGAATGAGCAGTTCTTC,TRBJ2-1,.,TRBV6-4,.
CASAQGDRIYNEQFF,TGTGCCAGCGCACAGGGAGATAGAATTTACAATGAGCAGTTCTTC,TRBJ2-1,many,TRBV6-2/TRBV6-3,.
CASSELLSSDTQYF,TGTGCCAGCAGCGAACTGTTATCGTCAGATACGCAGTATTTT,TRBJ2-3,.,TRBV28,.
CASSPSTGNEQFF,TGTGCCAGCTCACCATCAACGGGAAATGAGCAGTTCTTC,TRBJ2-1,.,TRBV18,.
CASSFWRDTQYF,TGTGCCAGCAGCTTTTGGAGGGATACGCAGTATTTT,TRBJ2-3,few,TRBV7-2,.
CASSLATGADTQYF,TGTGCCAGCAGCTTGGCCACAGGGGCGGATACGCAGTATTTT,TRBJ2-3,few,TRBV5-6,TRBD1
CASSQKGGYGYTF,TGCGCCAGCAGCCAGAAGGGCGGGTATGGCTACACCTTC,TRBJ1-2,.,TRBV4-3,.
CASSLSGLAGGSTDMQYF,TGTGCCAGCAGTTTATCCGGCTTAGCGGGGGGGAGCACAGATATGCAGTATTTT,TRBJ2-3,.,TRBV28,TRBD2
CASRAEGTGAYTF,TGTGCCAGCAGGGCCGAAGGGACAGGAGCCTACACCTTC,TRBJ1-2,.,TRBV6-5,TRBD1
CSAHDGQNIQYF,TGCAGTGCCCATGATGGTCAGAACATTCAGTACTTC,TRBJ2-4,many,TRBV20-1,.
CASSYRPTGDYGYTF,TGTGCCAGCAGTTATCGGCCCACAGGGGACTATGGCTACACCTTC,TRBJ1-2,.,TRBV6-6,TRBD1
CASRAQGGIQYF,TGTGCCAGCAGGGCTCAGGGAGGCATTCAGTACTTC,TRBJ2-4,.,TRBV3-1,.
CSARDLTFSYEQYF,TGCAGTGCTAGAGATCTCACTTTCTCCTACGAGCAGTACTTC,TRBJ2-7,.,TRBV20-1,.
CASSPVGSYNEQFF,TGTGCCAGCAGCCCAGTGGGTTCCTACAATGAGCAGTTCTTC,TRBJ2-1,few,TRBV7-2,.
CASSQEGPNYEQYF,TGCGCCAGCAGCCAAGAGGGCCCCAACTACGAGCAGTACTTC,TRBJ2-7,.,TRBV4-1,.
CASSGSYNSPLHF,TGTGCCAGCAGCGGTTCCTATAATTCACCCCTCCACTTT,TRBJ1-6,.,TRBV12-3/TRBV12-4,.
CASNDIGRRNQPQHF,TGTGCCAGCAACGACATTGGCCGGCGCAATCAGCCCCAGCATTTT,TRBJ1-5,.,TRBV6-1,.
CASSLWERGRLSNQPQHF,TGTGCCAGCAGTTTATGGGAAAGGGGGCGCTTGAGCAATCAGCCCCAGCATTTT,TRBJ1-5,once,TRBV28,TRBD1
CASSDPLNGGEQFF,TGTGCCAGCAGTGACCCTTTGAACGGCGGTGAGCAGTTCTTC,TRBJ2-1,few,TRBV2,.
CAWSMTGVPYEQYF,TGTGCCTGGAGTATGACAGGGGTCCCCTACGAGCAGTACTTC,TRBJ2-7,.,TRBV30,TRBD1
CASSFSSRGFYNEQFF,TGTGCCAGCAGCTTCTCTAGCAGGGGGTTCTACAATGAGCAGTTCTTC,TRBJ2-1,.,TRBV7-2,TRBD1
CASSVFRVLETQYF,TGTGCCAGCAGCGTATTTCGGGTATTAGAGACCCAGTACTTC,TRBJ2-5,.,TRBV9,.
CASTPRDRGLGYTF,TGTGCCAGCACTCCCCGGGACAGGGGGCTCGGCTACACCTTC,TRBJ1-2,.,TRBV6-2/TRBV6-3,TRBD1
CASSQSASYEQYF,TGTGCCAGCAGCCAATCTGCGTCCTACGAGCAGTACTTC,TRBJ2-7,.,TRBV6-5,.
CASTSGRVEQYF,TGTGCCAGCACCTCGGGCAGGGTCGAGCAGTACTTC,TRBJ2-7,.,TRBV28,.
CAIGVSQETQYF,TGTGCCATCGGGGTCAGCCAAGAGACCCAGTACTTC,TRBJ2-5,few,TRBV10-3,.
CASSQPDGPEAFF,TGCGCCAGCAGCCAACCTGATGGCCCTGAAGCTTTCTTT,TRBJ1-1,.,TRBV4-1,.